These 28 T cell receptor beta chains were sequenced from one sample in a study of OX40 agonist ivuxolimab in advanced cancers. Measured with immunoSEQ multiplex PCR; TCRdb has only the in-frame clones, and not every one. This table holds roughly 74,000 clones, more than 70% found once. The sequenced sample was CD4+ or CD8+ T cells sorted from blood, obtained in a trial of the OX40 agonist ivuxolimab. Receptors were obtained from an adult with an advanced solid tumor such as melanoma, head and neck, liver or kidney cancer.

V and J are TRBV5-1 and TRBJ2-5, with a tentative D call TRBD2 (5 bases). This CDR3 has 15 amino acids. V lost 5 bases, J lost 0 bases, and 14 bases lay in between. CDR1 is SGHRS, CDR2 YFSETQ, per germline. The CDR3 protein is CASSQLGAYQETQYF. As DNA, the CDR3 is TGCGCCAGCAGTCAACTAGGCGCTTACCAAGAGACCCAGTACTTC.

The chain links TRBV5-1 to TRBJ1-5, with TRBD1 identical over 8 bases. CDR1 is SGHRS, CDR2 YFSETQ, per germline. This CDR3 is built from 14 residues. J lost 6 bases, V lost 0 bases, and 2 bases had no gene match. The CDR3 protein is CASSLAGGGQPQHF. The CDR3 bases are TGCGCCAGCAGCTTGGCAGGGGGCGGTCAGCCCCAGCATTTT.

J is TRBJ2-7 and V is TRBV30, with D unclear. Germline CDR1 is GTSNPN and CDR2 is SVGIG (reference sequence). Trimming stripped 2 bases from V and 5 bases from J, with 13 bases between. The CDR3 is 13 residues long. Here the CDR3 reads CAWSSGRVNEQYF. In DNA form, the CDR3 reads TGTGCCTGGAGTAGTGGTAGGGTAAACGAGCAGTACTTC. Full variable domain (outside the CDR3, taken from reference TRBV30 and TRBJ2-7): SQTIHQWPATLVQPVGSPLSLECTVEGTSNPNLYWYRQAAGRGLQLLFYSVGIGQISSEVPQNLSASRPQDRQFILSSKKLLLSDSGFYLCAWSSGRVNEQYFGPGTRLTVT.

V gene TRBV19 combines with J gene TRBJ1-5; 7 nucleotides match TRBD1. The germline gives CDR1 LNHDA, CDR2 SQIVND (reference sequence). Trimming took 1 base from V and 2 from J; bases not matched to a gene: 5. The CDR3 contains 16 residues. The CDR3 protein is CASSIANRGGNQPQHF. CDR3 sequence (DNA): TGTGCCAGTAGTATAGCAAACAGGGGAGGCAATCAGCCCCAGCATTTT.

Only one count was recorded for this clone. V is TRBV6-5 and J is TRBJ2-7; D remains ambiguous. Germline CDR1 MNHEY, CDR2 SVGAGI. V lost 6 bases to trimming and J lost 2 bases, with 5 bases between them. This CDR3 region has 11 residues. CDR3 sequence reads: CASRTTYEQYF. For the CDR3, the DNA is TGTGCCAGCAGGACGACCTACGAGCAGTACTTC.

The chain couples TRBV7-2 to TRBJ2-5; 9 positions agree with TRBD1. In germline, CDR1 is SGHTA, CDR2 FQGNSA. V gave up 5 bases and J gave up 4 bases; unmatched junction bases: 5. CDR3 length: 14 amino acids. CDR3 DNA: TGTGCCAGCAGCCTGGACAGGGGAGGAGAGACCCAGTACTTC. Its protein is CASSLDRGGETQYF.

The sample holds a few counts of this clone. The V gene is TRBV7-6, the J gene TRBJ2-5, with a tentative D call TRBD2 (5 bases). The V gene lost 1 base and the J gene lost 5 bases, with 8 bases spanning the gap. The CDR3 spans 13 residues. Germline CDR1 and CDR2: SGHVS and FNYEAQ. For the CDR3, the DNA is TGTGCCAGCAGCTTAGACAGAGGGGAGACCCAGTACTTC. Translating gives CASSLDRGETQYF. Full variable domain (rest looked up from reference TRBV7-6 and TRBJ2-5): GAGVSQSPRYKVTKRGQDVALRCDPISGHVSLYWYRQALGQGPEFLTYFNYEAQQDKSGLPNDRFSAERPEGSISTLTIQRTEQRDSAMYRCASSLDRGETQYFGPGTRLLVL.

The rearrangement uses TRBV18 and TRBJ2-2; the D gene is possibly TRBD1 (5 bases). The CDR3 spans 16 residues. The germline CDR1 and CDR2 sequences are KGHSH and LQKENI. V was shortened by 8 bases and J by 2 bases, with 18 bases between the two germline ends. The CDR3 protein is CASPPAQGVNTGELFF. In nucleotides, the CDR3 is TGTGCCAGCCCTCCGGCCCAGGGTGTAAACACCGGGGAGCTGTTTTTT.

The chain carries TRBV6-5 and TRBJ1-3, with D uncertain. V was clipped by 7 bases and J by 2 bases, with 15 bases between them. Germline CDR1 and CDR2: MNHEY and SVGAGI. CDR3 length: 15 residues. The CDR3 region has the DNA TGTGCCAGCACCCCGGTCGCGAAGGCTGGAAACACCATATATTTT. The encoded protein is CASTPVAKAGNTIYF.

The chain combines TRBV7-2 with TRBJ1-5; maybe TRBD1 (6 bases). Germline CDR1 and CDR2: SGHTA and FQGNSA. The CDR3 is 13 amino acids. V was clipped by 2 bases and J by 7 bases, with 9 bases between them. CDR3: CASSLKGGQPQHF. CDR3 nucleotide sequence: TGTGCCAGCAGCTTAAAGGGGGGACAGCCCCAGCATTTT.

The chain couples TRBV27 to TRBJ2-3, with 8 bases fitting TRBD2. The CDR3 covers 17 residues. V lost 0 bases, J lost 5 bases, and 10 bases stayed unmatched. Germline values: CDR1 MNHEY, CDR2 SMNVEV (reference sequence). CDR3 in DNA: TGTGCCAGCAGTTTATCGCCTTCGGGGGGGGGCAGAGATACGCAGTATTTT. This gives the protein CASSLSPSGGGRDTQYF.

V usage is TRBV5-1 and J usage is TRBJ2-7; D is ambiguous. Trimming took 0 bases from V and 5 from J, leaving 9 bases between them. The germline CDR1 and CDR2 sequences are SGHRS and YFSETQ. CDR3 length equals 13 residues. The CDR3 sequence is CASSLGFLDEQYF. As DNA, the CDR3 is TGCGCCAGCAGCTTGGGTTTTCTGGACGAGCAGTACTTC.

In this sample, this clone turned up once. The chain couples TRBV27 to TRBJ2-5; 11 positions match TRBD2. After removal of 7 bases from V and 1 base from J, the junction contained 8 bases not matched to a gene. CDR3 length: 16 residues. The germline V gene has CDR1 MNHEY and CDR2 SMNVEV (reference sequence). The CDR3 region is CASKGRLAGSQETQYF. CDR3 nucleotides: TGTGCCAGCAAGGGGAGACTAGCGGGGTCCCAAGAGACCCAGTACTTC.

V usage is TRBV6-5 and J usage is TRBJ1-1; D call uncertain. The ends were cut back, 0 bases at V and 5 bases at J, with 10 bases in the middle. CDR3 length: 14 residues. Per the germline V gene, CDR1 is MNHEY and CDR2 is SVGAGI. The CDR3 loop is CASSYSSGRTEAFF. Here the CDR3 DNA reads TGTGCCAGCAGTTACTCGAGCGGGAGGACTGAAGCTTTCTTT.

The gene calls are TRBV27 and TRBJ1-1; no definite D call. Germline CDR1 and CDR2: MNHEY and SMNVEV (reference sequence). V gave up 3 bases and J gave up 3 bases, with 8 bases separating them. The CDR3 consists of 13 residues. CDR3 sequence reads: CASSFSVDTEAFF. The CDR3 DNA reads TGTGCCAGCAGTTTCTCGGTGGACACTGAAGCTTTCTTT.

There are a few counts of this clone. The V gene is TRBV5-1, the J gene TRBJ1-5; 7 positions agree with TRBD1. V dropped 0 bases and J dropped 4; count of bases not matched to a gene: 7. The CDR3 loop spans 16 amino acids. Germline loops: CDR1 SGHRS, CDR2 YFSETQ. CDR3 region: CASSLDGDSGNQPQHF. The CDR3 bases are TGCGCCAGCAGCTTGGATGGGGACAGTGGAAATCAGCCCCAGCATTTT.

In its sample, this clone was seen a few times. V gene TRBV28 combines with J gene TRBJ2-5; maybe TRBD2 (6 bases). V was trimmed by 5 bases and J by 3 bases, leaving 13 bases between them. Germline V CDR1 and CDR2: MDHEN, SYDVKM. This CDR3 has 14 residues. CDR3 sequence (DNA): TGTGCCAGCAGTACTCCCCAGCGGGAAGAGACCCAGTACTTC. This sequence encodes CASSTPQREETQYF.

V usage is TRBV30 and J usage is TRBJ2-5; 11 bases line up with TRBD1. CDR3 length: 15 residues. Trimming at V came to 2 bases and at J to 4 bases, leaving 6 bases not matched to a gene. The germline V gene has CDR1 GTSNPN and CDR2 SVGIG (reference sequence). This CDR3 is CAWSTSGTGGETQYF. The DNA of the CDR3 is TGTGCCTGGAGTACATCCGGGACAGGGGGAGAGACCCAGTACTTC.

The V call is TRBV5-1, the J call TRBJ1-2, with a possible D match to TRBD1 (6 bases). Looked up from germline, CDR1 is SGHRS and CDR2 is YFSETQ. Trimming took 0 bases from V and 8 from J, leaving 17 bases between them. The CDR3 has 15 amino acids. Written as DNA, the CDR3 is TGCGCCAGCAGCTTGGCAGGGGACGACCCATCGGGCTACACCTTC. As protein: CASSLAGDDPSGYTF.

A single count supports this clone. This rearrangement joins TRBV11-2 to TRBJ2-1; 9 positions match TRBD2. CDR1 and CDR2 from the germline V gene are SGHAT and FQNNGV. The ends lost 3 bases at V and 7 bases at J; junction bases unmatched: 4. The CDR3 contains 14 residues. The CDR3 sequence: CASSFFLAGNEQFF. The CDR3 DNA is TGTGCCAGCAGCTTCTTCCTAGCGGGAAATGAGCAGTTCTTC.

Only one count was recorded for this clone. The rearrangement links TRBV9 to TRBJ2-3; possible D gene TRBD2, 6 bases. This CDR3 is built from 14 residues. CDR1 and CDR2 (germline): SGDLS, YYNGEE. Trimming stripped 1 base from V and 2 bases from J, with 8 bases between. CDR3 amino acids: CASSVTGATDTQYF. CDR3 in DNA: TGTGCCAGCAGCGTAACGGGAGCCACAGATACGCAGTATTTT. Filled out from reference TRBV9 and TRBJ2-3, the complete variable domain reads DSGVTQTPKHLITATGQRVTLRCSPRSGDLSVYWYQQSLDQGLQFLIQYYNGEERAKGNILERFSAQQFPDLHSELNLSSLELGDSALYFCASSVTGATDTQYFGPGTRLTVL.

CDR3 nucleotides: TGTGCCAGCAGTTCAACTAGAAGCTCCTACAATGAGCAGTTCTTC. Its protein is CASSSTRSSYNEQFF. The chain recombines TRBV5-4 with TRBJ2-1; D may be TRBD2 (5 bases). CDR3 length equals 15 residues. From germline, CDR1 is SGHNT and CDR2 YYREEE (reference sequence). Deletions cut 5 bases from V and 0 bases from J, with 12 bases between.

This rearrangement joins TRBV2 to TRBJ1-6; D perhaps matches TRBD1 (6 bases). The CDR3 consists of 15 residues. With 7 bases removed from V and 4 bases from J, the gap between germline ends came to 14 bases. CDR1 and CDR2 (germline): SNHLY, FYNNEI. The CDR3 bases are TGTGCCAGCAAGTACAGGGATGGGTATAATTCACCCCTCCACTTT. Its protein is CASKYRDGYNSPLHF.

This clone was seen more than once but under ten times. DNA for the CDR3: TGTGCCAGTAGCATGACAGGGATCTCCGAGCAGTACTTC. Its protein product is CASSMTGISEQYF. This chain links TRBV19 with TRBJ2-7; 7 bases match TRBD1. CDR1 is LNHDA and CDR2 is SQIVND in the germline V gene (reference sequence). V lost 6 bases, J lost 6 bases, and 8 bases stayed unmatched. The CDR3 has 13 residues.

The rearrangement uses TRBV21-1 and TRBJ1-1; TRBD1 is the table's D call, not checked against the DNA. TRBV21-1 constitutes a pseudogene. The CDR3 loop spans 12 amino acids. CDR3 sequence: CASHHRGPEAFF. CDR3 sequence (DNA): TGTGCCAGCCACCACAGGGGGCCGGAAGCTTTCTTT.

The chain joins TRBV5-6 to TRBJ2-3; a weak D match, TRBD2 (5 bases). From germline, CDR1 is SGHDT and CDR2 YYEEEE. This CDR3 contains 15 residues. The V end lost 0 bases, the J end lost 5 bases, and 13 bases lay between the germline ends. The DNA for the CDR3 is TGTGCCAGCAGCTTGGTGGACTCTCGCGGAGATACGCAGTATTTT. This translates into CASSLVDSRGDTQYF.

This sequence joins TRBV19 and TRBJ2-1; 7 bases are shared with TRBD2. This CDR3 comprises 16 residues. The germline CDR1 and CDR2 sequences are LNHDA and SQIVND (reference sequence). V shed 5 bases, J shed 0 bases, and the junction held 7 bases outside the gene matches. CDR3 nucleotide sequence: TGTGCCAGTAGTCGAGACGGGAGGAGCTCCTACAATGAGCAGTTCTTC. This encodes CASSRDGRSSYNEQFF.

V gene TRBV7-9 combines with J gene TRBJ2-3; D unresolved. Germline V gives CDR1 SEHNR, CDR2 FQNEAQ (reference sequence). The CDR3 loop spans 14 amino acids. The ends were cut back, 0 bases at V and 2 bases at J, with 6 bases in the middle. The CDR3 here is CASSLAHYTDTQYF. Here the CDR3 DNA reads TGTGCCAGCAGCTTAGCCCACTACACAGATACGCAGTATTTT.